This T cell receptor beta chain was identified in a study of blood T cell repertoires in COVID-19. In the original analysis: Researchers report that nucleated cell counts were estimated from reference gene primer amplification. Libraries were prepared by immunoSEQ multiplex PCR; TCRdb keeps only in-frame clonotypes and omits some of them. V, J and clone size derive from that table, while D and trimming were established from the DNA sequence. The sample lists 250,000 to 300,000 clones, 88% occurring once. Sequences were obtained from peripheral blood. This TCR was sampled from a woman aged 40-49 years who had recovered from COVID-19.

The CDR3 spells CASSPGQGPRAFF. CDR3 in DNA: TGTGCCAGTAGTCCCGGACAGGGCCCGCGTGCTTTCTTT. This chain joins TRBV19 and TRBJ1-1; 8 nucleotides align to TRBD1. The CDR3 is 13 amino acids. Unmatched junction bases numbered 10, after V lost 5 bases and J lost 11 bases. Germline V lookup: CDR1 LNHDA, CDR2 SQIVND (reference sequence).